This T cell receptor (beta chain) was profiled in a study of beta chain features in type 1 diabetes. Study at large: The samples had approximately 100,000,000 sorted cells examined in all.

Reverse transcription of all isolated RNA meant that expressed TCRB transcripts were sequenced. The method was immunoSEQ multiplex PCR; TCRdb's version includes in-frame clones alone and lacks a portion of them. This table has 110,000 to 150,000 clones, about 8.7% appearing once. The V gene end was trimmed by 8 bases and the J gene end by 4 bases; junction bases not matched to a gene: 8. CDR3 length: 15 residues. CDR1 is MNHEY and CDR2 is SVGAGI in the germline V gene. J is TRBJ2-1 and V is TRBV6-5; 10 nucleotides align to TRBD2. The clonotype originates from a man younger than 35 in good health. The sequenced sample was central memory CD4+ T cells from blood. In DNA form, the CDR3 reads TGTGCCAGCGGACTTAGCGGGGGGATTTACAATGAGCAGTTCTTC. This sequence encodes CASGLSGGIYNEQFF.